These 17 T cell receptor beta chains were sequenced from one sample in a study of blood T cell repertoires in COVID-19. Measured with immunoSEQ multiplex PCR; TCRdb has only the in-frame clones, and not every one. The sample has about 200,000 clones, roughly 84% seen once; the top ten hold 5% to 7.5%. Sequenced input: peripheral blood. The receptors derive from a middle-aged woman who had recovered from COVID-19.

The V gene is TRBV2, the J gene TRBJ1-5; 7 nucleotides match TRBD1. V dropped 6 bases and J dropped 3; count of bases not matched to a gene: 5. From germline, CDR1 is SNHLY and CDR2 FYNNEI. There are 14 residues in the CDR3. This CDR3 is CASREQGINQPQHF. The CDR3, as DNA: TGTGCCAGCAGAGAACAGGGGATCAATCAGCCCCAGCATTTT. Drawing the rest from reference TRBV2 and TRBJ1-5, the complete variable domain is EPEVTQTPSHQVTQMGQEVILRCVPISNHLYFYWYRQILGQKVEFLVSFYNNEISEKSEIFDDQFSVERPDGSNFTLKIRSTKLEDSAMYFCASREQGINQPQHFGDGTRLSIL.

In DNA form, the CDR3 reads TGTGCCAGCAGCCAATGGACAGGGTCGGAAAAACTGTTTTTT. This gives the protein CASSQWTGSEKLFF. The chain couples TRBV3-1 (or the pseudogene TRBV3-2) to TRBJ1-4, with 8 bases aligning to TRBD1. Per the germline V gene, CDR1 is LGHDT and CDR2 is YNNKEL (reference sequence). There are 14 residues in the CDR3. Trimming removed 2 bases from V and 8 bases from J; junction bases left unmatched: 4.

V and J are TRBV30 and TRBJ2-3; 10 bases align to TRBD2. This CDR3 has 17 amino acids. Germline CDR1 is GTSNPN and CDR2 is SVGIG (reference sequence). After removal of 2 bases from V and 4 bases from J, the junction contained 12 bases not matched to a gene. CDR3 loop: CAWSPGASGRAADTQYF. CDR3 sequence (DNA): TGTGCCTGGAGTCCTGGGGCTAGCGGGAGAGCTGCAGATACGCAGTATTTT.

The rearrangement uses TRBV29-1 and TRBJ2-1; 7 nucleotides match TRBD2. Trimming removed 1 base from V and 8 bases from J; junction bases left unmatched: 8. The CDR3 consists of 14 residues. Germline lookup yields CDR1 SQVTM and CDR2 ANQGSEA. Here the CDR3 DNA reads TGCAGCGTTGAAGGACTAGCCCTCGGTGATGAGCAGTTCTTC. Protein: CSVEGLALGDEQFF.

This rearrangement joins TRBV5-4 to TRBJ1-3; TRBD1 matches at 9 bases. Germline CDR1 SGHNT, CDR2 YYREEE (reference sequence). The V and J ends lost 2 bases and 1 base, in that order; junction bases with no gene match: 4. The CDR3 is 16 residues long. This chain's CDR3 is CASSFEQGASGNTIYF. CDR3 coding DNA: TGTGCCAGCAGCTTTGAACAGGGGGCGTCTGGAAACACCATATATTTT. Full variable domain (outside the CDR3, taken from reference TRBV5-4 and TRBJ1-3): ETGVTQSPTHLIKTRGQQVTLRCSSQSGHNTVSWYQQALGQGPQFIFQYYREEENGRGNFPPRFSGLQFPNYSSELNVNALELDDSALYLCASSFEQGASGNTIYFGEGSWLTVV.

This clone showed up just once. This sequence joins TRBV24-1 and TRBJ2-1; 8 bases fit TRBD2. V trimming: 4 bases; J trimming: 8 bases; junction bases outside the gene matches: 6. From germline, CDR1 is KGHDR and CDR2 SFDVKD. CDR3 length equals 14 residues. The CDR3 DNA follows: TGTGCCACCAGTGAAGCGGGAGATTCCGATGAGCAGTTCTTC. Protein product: CATSEAGDSDEQFF.

The chain links TRBV3-1 (or the pseudogene TRBV3-2) to TRBJ2-5, with 7 bases identical to TRBD2. Per the germline V gene, CDR1 is LGHDT and CDR2 is YNNKEL (reference sequence). J was trimmed by 13 bases and V by 3 bases; bases with no gene match: 14. The CDR3 runs to 14 residues. CDR3 amino acids: CASSQRERPKPMYF. The CDR3 DNA reads as TGTGCCAGCAGCCAGCGGGAGCGCCCGAAACCTATGTACTTC.

The V gene is TRBV19, the J gene TRBJ2-1; 10 nucleotides line up with TRBD2. Losses at the gene ends were 6 bases for V and 4 bases for J; bases not matched to a gene: 6. There are 15 residues in the CDR3. Germline CDR1 reads LNHDA; CDR2 reads SQIVND (reference sequence). As DNA, the CDR3 is TGTGCCAGTAGGACGCCAGCGGGAGGGTACAATGAGCAGTTCTTC. Translating it yields CASRTPAGGYNEQFF.

This chain connects TRBV12-3 or TRBV12-4 to TRBJ2-1, with D hard to call. The CDR3 spans 11 residues. V lost 3 bases, J lost 7 bases, and 4 bases lay in between. The chain's CDR3 is CASSFLNEQFF. Here the CDR3 DNA reads TGTGCCAGCAGTTTCTTAAATGAGCAGTTCTTC.

This clone appeared once. The chain couples TRBV24-1 to TRBJ1-5, with D maybe TRBD1 (5 bases). The germline V gene encodes CDR1 KGHDR and CDR2 SFDVKD. This CDR3 region has 14 residues. Trimming left V 4 bases short and J 7 bases short, with 13 bases between. For the CDR3, the DNA is TGTGCCACCAGTGACCCAGGGTTGGGACAGCCCCAGCATTTT. This gives the protein CATSDPGLGQPQHF.

The J gene is TRBJ1-3, the V gene TRBV20-1, with D unresolved. This CDR3 is built from 15 residues. The V gene lost 3 bases and the J gene lost 0 bases, with 12 bases spanning the gap. CDR1 DFQATT and CDR2 SNEGSKA come from the germline V gene (reference sequence). The CDR3 DNA reads TGCAGTGCTAGTGGTGGAGAAATCTCTGGAAACACCATATATTTT. Its translation is CSASGGEISGNTIYF.

The rearrangement links TRBV11-2 to TRBJ1-4; 8 positions match TRBD1. Per the germline V gene, CDR1 is SGHAT and CDR2 is FQNNGV. The ends lost 4 bases at V and 8 bases at J; junction bases unmatched: 9. This CDR3 is built from 15 residues. This chain's CDR3 is CASSSQTGGGEKLFF. In nucleotides, the CDR3 is TGTGCCAGCAGCTCGCAAACAGGGGGGGGCGAAAAACTGTTTTTT.

V gene TRBV19 combines with J gene TRBJ2-5; possible D gene TRBD2, 5 bases. Germline lookup yields CDR1 LNHDA and CDR2 SQIVND (reference sequence). This CDR3 is 13 amino acids long. V was shortened by 3 bases and J by 2 bases, with 7 bases between the two germline ends. CDR3 loop: CASSIQRQETQYF. The DNA of the CDR3 is TGTGCCAGTAGTATCCAGCGGCAAGAGACCCAGTACTTC.

This clone showed up just a few times. The chain has TRBV11-2 and TRBJ2-2, with D maybe TRBD1 (5 bases). The CDR3 extends over 13 amino acids. The germline V and J ends were trimmed by 4 bases and 5 bases, with 8 bases remaining between them. Germline CDR1 reads SGHAT; CDR2 reads FQNNGV. CDR3 loop: CASSSQGTGELFF. CDR3 nucleotide sequence: TGTGCCAGCAGCTCCCAGGGAACCGGGGAGCTGTTTTTT.

The CDR3 DNA reads TGTGCCAGCAGTTCCATACAGGGGGAATCGGAAAGAGCTTTCTTT. This sequence encodes CASSSIQGESERAFF. The V and J genes are TRBV6-5 and TRBJ1-1; 8 bases line up with TRBD1. CDR1 MNHEY and CDR2 SVGAGI come from the germline V gene. The junction had 14 bases not matched to a gene; V was cut back by 4 bases and J by 10 bases. The CDR3 has 15 amino acids.

The chain is built from TRBV13 and TRBJ2-7, with D maybe TRBD2 (7 bases). The CDR3 is 14 amino acids. Per germline, CDR1 PRHDT and CDR2 FYEKMQ (reference sequence). V dropped 4 bases and J dropped 4 bases, with 14 bases sitting between them. The CDR3 nucleotides read TGTGCCAGCAGCTCCCGGGGGGCCGGATACGAGCAGTACTTC. Amino acids: CASSSRGAGYEQYF.

The chain combines TRBV6-2 or TRBV6-3 with TRBJ1-5, with D hard to call. CDR1 MNHEY and CDR2 SVGEGT come from the germline V gene. The CDR3 loop spans 14 amino acids. The V and J ends lost 2 bases and 3 bases respectively, with 8 bases between them. The CDR3 reads CASSYGLANQPQHF. CDR3 coding DNA: TGTGCCAGCAGTTACGGCCTAGCCAATCAGCCCCAGCATTTT.